This paragraph reports one T cell receptor beta chain. Antigen specificity is unknown. This sample is part of a study of early T cells in non-severe SARS-CoV-2 infection. As for the study in general: Sequenced bulk RNA came from whole blood that was unsorted, and chains were unpaired.

Whole-study results and caveats: Anti-spike CD8 responses were favored by VDJdb matching, which missed private and CD4 specificities.

Unique molecular identifiers (one per individual cDNA molecule) were attached. TCRdb reprocessed the 5' RACE reads with MiXCR, giving one entry per CDR3 protein. The data contain around 57,000 distinct CDR3 sequences, 10% to 14% of them singletons. CDR3 length: 13 amino acids. Germline CDR1 reads MNHEY; CDR2 reads SMNVEV (reference sequence). V dropped 9 bases and J dropped 4 bases, with 10 bases sitting between them. Sequencing used whole blood. V and J are TRBV27 and TRBJ1-6; D may be TRBD1 (6 bases). The sequence was collected from an adult who was a healthcare worker with PCR-confirmed SARS-CoV-2 infection or an uninfected control (not recorded which). This CDR3 is CASSRGYNSPLHF. The CDR3 coding sequence is TGTGCCAGTTCCAGGGGTTATAATTCACCCCTCCACTTT.